Listed here is a single T cell receptor beta chain. The data were produced by immunoSEQ multiplex PCR, yet TCRdb's version contains in-frame clones alone and is incomplete. The sample holds over 15,000 clones; about 81% are singletons and the top ten take around 40%. This record comes from a study of OX40 agonist ivuxolimab in advanced cancers. Overall study: The dose-escalation cohort had hepatocellular carcinoma, melanoma, renal cell or head and neck cancer. Of mixed ages from 23 to 79 and averaging 60 years, the group was just under 85% male.

V lost 5 bases, J lost 7 bases, and 12 bases lay in between. Per germline, CDR1 MNHEY and CDR2 SMNVEV (reference sequence). The CDR3 sequence is 13 residues long. The sequences come from CD4+ or CD8+ T cells sorted from blood, collected in a trial of the OX40 agonist ivuxolimab. The V gene is TRBV27, the J gene TRBJ2-1, with D possibly being TRBD2 (6 bases). The TCR sequence derives from an adult with an advanced solid tumor such as melanoma, head and neck, liver or kidney cancer. The CDR3 DNA reads as TGTGCCAGCAGTCTCTCGGGGGTGAATGAGCAGTTCTTC. It specifies CASSLSGVNEQFF.